This T cell receptor (beta chain) was captured by sequencing in a study of T cell changes during pregnancy in multiple sclerosis. Libraries were prepared by immunoSEQ multiplex PCR; TCRdb keeps only in-frame clonotypes and omits some of them. Here the sample spans over 30,000 clones, around nine tenths being singletons. Germline loops: CDR1 SGHNT, CDR2 YYREEE (reference sequence). V gave up 0 bases and J gave up 4 bases, with 22 bases separating them. The length of the CDR3 is 18 residues. The genes are TRBV5-4 and TRBJ1-2, with a tentative D call TRBD1 (5 bases). The specimen comprised CD4+ T cells from peripheral blood mononuclear cells, sampled in the second trimester of pregnancy. The source is a female donor in good health, enrolled as a control in a pregnancy study. The CDR3 region has the DNA TGTGCCAGCAGCTTGGGTCTATTGGGGCAGGGTGGGCTCTATGGCTACACCTTC. As protein: CASSLGLLGQGGLYGYTF. The complete variable domain, with remaining parts taken from reference TRBV5-4 and TRBJ1-2, reads ETGVTQSPTHLIKTRGQQVTLRCSSQSGHNTVSWYQQALGQGPQFIFQYYREEENGRGNFPPRFSGLQFPNYSSELNVNALELDDSALYLCASSLGLLGQGGLYGYTFGSGTRLTVV.